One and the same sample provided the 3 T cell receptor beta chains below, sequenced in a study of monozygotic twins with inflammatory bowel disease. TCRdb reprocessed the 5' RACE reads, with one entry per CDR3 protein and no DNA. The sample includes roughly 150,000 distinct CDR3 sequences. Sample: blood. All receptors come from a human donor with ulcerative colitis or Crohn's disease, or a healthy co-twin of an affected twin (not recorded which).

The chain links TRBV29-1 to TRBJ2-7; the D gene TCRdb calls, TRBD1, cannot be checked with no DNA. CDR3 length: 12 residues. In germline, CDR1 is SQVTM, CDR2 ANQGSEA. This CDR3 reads CSVGDSSYEQYF.

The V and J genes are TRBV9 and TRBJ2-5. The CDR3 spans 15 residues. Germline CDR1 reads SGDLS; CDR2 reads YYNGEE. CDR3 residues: CASSVSGELQETQYF. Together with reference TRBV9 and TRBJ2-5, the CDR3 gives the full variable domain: DSGVTQTPKHLITATGQRVTLRCSPRSGDLSVYWYQQSLDQGLQFLIQYYNGEERAKGNILERFSAQQFPDLHSELNLSSLELGDSALYFCASSVSGELQETQYFGPGTRLLVL.

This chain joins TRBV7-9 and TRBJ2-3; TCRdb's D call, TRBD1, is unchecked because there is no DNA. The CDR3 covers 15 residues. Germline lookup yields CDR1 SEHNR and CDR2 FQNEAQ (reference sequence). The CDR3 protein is CASSPQDRGTDTQYF.